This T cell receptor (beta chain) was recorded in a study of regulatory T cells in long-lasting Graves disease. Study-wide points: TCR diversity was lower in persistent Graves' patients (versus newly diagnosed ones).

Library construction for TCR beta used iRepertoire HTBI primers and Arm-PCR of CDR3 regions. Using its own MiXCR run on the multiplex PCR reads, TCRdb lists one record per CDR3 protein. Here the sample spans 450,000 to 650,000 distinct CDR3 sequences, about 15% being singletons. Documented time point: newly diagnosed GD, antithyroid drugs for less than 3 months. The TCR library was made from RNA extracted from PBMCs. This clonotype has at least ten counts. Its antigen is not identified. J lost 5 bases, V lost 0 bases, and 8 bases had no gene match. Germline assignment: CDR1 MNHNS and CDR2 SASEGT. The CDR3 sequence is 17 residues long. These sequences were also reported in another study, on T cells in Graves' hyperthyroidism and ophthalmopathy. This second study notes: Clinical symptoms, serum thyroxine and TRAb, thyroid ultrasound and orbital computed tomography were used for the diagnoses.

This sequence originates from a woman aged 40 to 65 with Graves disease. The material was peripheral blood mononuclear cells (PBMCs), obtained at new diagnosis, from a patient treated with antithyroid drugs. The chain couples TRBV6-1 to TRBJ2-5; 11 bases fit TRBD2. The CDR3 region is CASSEALAGGHLETQYF. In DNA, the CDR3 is TGTGCCAGCAGTGAAGCCTTAGCGGGGGGGCATCTTGAGACCCAGTACTTC.